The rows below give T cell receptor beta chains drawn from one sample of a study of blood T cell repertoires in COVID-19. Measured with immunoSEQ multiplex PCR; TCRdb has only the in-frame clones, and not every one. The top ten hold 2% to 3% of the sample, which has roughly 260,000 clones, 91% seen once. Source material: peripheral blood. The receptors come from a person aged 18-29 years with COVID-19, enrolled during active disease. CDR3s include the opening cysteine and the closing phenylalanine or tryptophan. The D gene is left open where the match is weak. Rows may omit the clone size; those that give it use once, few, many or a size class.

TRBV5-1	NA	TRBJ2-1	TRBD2	TGCGCCAGCAGCTACTTAGGGACTAGCGGGAGTAACAATGAGCAGTTCTTC	CASSYLGTSGSNNEQFF
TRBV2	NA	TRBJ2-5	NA	TGTGCCAGCCTGGCCGGGACAACCTGGTCGGGGGGTCAGTACTTC	CASLAGTTWSGGQYF
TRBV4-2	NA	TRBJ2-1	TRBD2	TGTGCCAGCAGCCCTCAGCGGGATAGCTCCTACAATGAGCAGTTCTTC	CASSPQRDSSYNEQFF
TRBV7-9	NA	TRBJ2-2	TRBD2	TGTGCCAGCAGCTCAGGACTAGCGGGAGGGCCCTGGGAGCTGTTTTTT	CASSSGLAGGPWELFF
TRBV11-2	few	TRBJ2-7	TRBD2	TGTGCCAGCAGGGCGGTTCGAGCGGGGTACGAGCAGTACTTC	CASRAVRAGYEQYF
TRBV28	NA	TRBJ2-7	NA	TGTGCCAGCAGTTTCGCCGAGGGATACGAGCAGTACTTC	CASSFAEGYEQYF
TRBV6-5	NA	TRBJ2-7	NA	TGTGCCAGCACCTCCCAGAGGCTTTCGGGCGAGCAGTACTTC	CASTSQRLSGEQYF
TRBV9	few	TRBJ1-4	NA	TGTGCCAGCAGCCAGGGAGGGGGGACTAATGAAAAACTGTTTTTT	CASSQGGGTNEKLFF
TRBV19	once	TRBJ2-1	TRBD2	TGTGCCAGTAACTATGGGAGCGGGGGTAACAATGAGCAGTTCTTC	CASNYGSGGNNEQFF
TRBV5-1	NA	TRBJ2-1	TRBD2	TGCGCCAGCAGCTTGGGGCGGGAGGCGAGCAATGAGCAGTTCTTC	CASSLGREASNEQFF
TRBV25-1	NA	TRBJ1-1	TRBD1	TGTGCCAGCAGTGTATCTACAGGGGGCGTCGCTGAAGCTTTCTTT	CASSVSTGGVAEAFF
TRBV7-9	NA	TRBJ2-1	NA	TGTGCCAGCAGCTGGGACAACAATGAGCAGTTCTTC	CASSWDNNEQFF
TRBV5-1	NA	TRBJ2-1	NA	TGCGCCAGCAGCTTGTCTCTGCGCTACTACAATGAGCAGTTCTTC	CASSLSLRYYNEQFF
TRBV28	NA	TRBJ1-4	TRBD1	TGTGCCAGCCAGTTGACTCCGGGACAGGGGCAGGAAAAACTGTTTTTT	CASQLTPGQGQEKLFF
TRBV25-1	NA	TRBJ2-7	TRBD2	TGTGCCAGCAGTGAACCCCAGCGGGAGCCTTCCGAGCAGTACTTC	CASSEPQREPSEQYF
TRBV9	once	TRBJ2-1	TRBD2	TGTGCCAGCAGCGATAGAGCGGGAGTCAATGAGCAGTTCTTC	CASSDRAGVNEQFF
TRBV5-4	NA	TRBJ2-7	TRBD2	TGTGCCAGCAGCTGGGGACTAGCGGGAGGCGGTCTGGGGTACGAGCAGTACTTC	CASSWGLAGGGLGYEQYF
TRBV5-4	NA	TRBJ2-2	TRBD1	TGTGCCAGCAGCTCGATGGACAGGGGTGGGACCGGGGAGCTGTTTTTT	CASSSMDRGGTGELFF
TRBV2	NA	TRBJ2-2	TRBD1	TGTGCCAGTCTAAGGGGGCGCGAGCTGTTTTTT	CASLRGRELFF
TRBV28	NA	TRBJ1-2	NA	TGTGCCAGCAGTTTATCAGGGGCGGACGGCTACACCTTC	CASSLSGADGYTF
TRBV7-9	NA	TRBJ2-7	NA	TGTGCCAGCAGCTCTCGCACCAGGTACTACGAGCAGTACTTC	CASSSRTRYYEQYF
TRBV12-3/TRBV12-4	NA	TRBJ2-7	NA	TGTGCCAGCAGTCCGCCGGGATTCTACGAGCAGTACTTC	CASSPPGFYEQYF
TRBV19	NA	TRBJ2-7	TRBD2	TGTGCCAGTAGTCCCTCGCAAGCGGGAGGACACGAGCAGTACTTC	CASSPSQAGGHEQYF
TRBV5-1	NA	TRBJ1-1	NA	TGCGCCAGCATGGCGGGGACGGGGAACACTGAAGCTTTCTTT	CASMAGTGNTEAFF
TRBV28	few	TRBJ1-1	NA	TGTGCCAGCAGTTACACAGGTCGAACTGAAGCTTTCTTT	CASSYTGRTEAFF
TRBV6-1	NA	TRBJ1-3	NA	TGTGCCAGCAGTGAAGCGTTCCAGGGTCTTGGAAACACCATATATTTT	CASSEAFQGLGNTIYF
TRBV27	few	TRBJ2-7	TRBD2	TGTGCCAGCAGTCCCTTGGCTAGCGGGAGGTACGAGCAGTACTTC	CASSPLASGRYEQYF
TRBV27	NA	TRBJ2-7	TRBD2	TGTGCCAGCAGTTTAGGACTAGCGGGCCCCTCCGAGCAGTACTTC	CASSLGLAGPSEQYF
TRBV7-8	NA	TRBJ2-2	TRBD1	TGTGCCAGCAGCCGAGGAGATGGAACGCGAGGACAGGGGCCCACCGGGGAGCTGTTTTTT	CASSRGDGTRGQGPTGELFF
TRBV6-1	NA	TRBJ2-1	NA	TGTGCCAGCAGTGAAGCGGCAGCGCGATCCGTCTTC	CASSEAAARSVF
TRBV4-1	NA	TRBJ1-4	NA	TGCGCCAGCAGCCAAGATATGGGCTGGGTGGAAAAACTGTTTTTT	CASSQDMGWVEKLFF
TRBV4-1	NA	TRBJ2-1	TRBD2	TGCGCCAGCACCCCAATTAGTCTAGCGGGGGCTTACAATGAGCAGTTCTTC	CASTPISLAGAYNEQFF
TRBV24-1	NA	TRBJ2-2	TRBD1	TGTGCCACCAGTGAACAGGGGAGCACCGGGGAGCTGTTTTTT	CATSEQGSTGELFF
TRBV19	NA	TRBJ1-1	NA	TGTGCCAGTAGTATGGGCAGGGTTGGCACTGAAGCTTTCTTT	CASSMGRVGTEAFF
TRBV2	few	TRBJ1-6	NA	TGTGCCAGCAGTGAGGGCGGGGCCCATAATTCACCCCTCCACTTT	CASSEGGAHNSPLHF
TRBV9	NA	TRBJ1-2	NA	TGTGCCAGCAGCCTCGCCGGGACTAGCTATGGCTACACCTTC	CASSLAGTSYGYTF
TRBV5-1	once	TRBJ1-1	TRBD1	TGCGCCAGCAGCTTGGCCGGGACAGGGGGATGGGACACTGAAGCTTTCTTT	CASSLAGTGGWDTEAFF
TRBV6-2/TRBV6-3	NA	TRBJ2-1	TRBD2	TGTGCCAGCAGTTACCCACGCCTAGGAGCGGGAGGAAGCTCCTACAATGAGCAGTTCTTC	CASSYPRLGAGGSSYNEQFF
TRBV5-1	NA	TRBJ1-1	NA	TGCGCCAGCAGCTTGAAGTTTGAGACTGAAGCTTTCTTT	CASSLKFETEAFF
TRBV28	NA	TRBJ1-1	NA	TGTGCCAGCACCCACCTCACGGGGTTGATGAACACTGAAGCTTTCTTT	CASTHLTGLMNTEAFF